Detailed here is one T cell receptor (beta chain). Antigen unknown. MiXCR, run by TCRdb on the 5' RACE reads, gives a single entry per CDR3 protein. The data show just under 600,000 distinct CDR3 sequences, with less than 15% seen just once and around 15% held by the top ten. The sample originates from a study of T cells after yellow fever vaccination. Broader study findings: Clones that expanded after primary vaccination mostly reappeared after the booster (96% CD4, about 91% CD8). The presence of abundant clonotypes contaminating from the bulk population was possible in FACS-sorted repertoires.

The CDR3 has 13 residues. Trimming pared 6 bases from V and 0 bases from J, leaving 11 bases between. The germline V gene has CDR1 DFQATT and CDR2 SNEGSKA (reference sequence). The chain carries TRBV20-1 and TRBJ1-1, with D tentatively TRBD1 (5 bases). The sample in question was PBMCs, obtained on the day of the yellow fever booster vaccination. The clonotype originates from a man aged 30 to 39 who received the YFV17D yellow fever vaccine. CDR3 protein: CSAQKQVNTEAFF. CDR3 DNA: TGCAGTGCCCAAAAACAGGTGAACACTGAAGCTTTCTTT.